This T cell receptor (beta chain) was identified in a study of blood T cell repertoires in COVID-19. Study at large: The United States, Italy and Spain supplied acute and convalescent COVID-19 samples. The cDNA or gDNA used as material had been derived from T cells, B-cell-depleted T cells, or PBMCs.

This clone occurred a few times. Original processing methods: How many nucleated cells were present was estimated from reference gene primer amplification. Assay used: immunoSEQ multiplex PCR; TCRdb lists only in-frame clones, some missing. V and J calls and clone size come straight from that table; D and trimming were deduced from the DNA. The repertoire holds about 250,000 clones, roughly 85% seen once, with around 10% in the top ten. Trimming pared 1 base from V and 5 bases from J, leaving 8 bases between. The CDR3 consists of 14 residues. From germline, CDR1 is SNHLY and CDR2 FYNNEI. Sequenced sample: PBMCs or T cells enriched from blood (not recorded which). The chain recombines TRBV2 with TRBJ1-4, with D unresolved. This receptor was obtained from a woman aged 50 to 65 with acute COVID-19. The CDR3 loop reads CASSEDGRNEKLFF. The CDR3 nucleotides are TGTGCCAGCAGTGAAGATGGCAGGAATGAAAAACTGTTTTTT.